This T cell receptor beta chain comes out of a study of blood T cell repertoires in COVID-19. Across the study: From the United States, Italy and Spain came samples of acute and convalescent COVID-19. Nucleic acid was either cDNA or gDNA, and it came from T cells, B-cell-depleted T cells, or PBMCs.

Authors' methods: Amplifying reference gene primers gave estimates of nucleated cell counts. The repertoire was sequenced with immunoSEQ multiplex PCR; TCRdb's copy has only in-frame clones and lacks some. The DNA gave D and trimming, while V, J and clone size come from that table. The sample lists under 400,000 clones, 70% to 90% seen once, with roughly 4.2% in the top ten. This clone was seen more than once but under ten times. Trimming stripped 2 bases from V and 3 bases from J, with 7 bases between. This CDR3 has 13 amino acids. The germline V gene encodes CDR1 SGHTA and CDR2 FQGNSA. Participants came from fewer than 25 US areas, aged about 18 to 89 years.

The chain has TRBV7-2 and TRBJ1-1, with D tentatively TRBD1 (5 bases). The origin of this receptor is a middle-aged woman with acute COVID-19. Specimen: PBMCs or T cells enriched from blood (not recorded which). The CDR3 DNA reads as TGTGCCAGCAGCTTATGGGGGGACACTGAAGCTTTCTTT. Protein sequence: CASSLWGDTEAFF.